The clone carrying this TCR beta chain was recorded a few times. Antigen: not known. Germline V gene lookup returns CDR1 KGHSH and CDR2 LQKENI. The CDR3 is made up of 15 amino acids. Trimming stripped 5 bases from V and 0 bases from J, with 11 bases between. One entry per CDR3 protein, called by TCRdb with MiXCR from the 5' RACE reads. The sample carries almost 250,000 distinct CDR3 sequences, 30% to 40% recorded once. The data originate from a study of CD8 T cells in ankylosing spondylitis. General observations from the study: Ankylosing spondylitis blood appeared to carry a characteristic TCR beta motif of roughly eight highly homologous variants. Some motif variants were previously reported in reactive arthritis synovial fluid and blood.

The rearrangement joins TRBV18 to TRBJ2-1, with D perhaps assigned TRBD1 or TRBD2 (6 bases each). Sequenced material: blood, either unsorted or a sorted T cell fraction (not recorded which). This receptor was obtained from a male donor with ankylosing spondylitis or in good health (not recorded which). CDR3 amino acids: CASSAGQSSYNEQFF. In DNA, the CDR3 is TGTGCCAGCTCAGCGGGACAAAGCTCCTACAATGAGCAGTTCTTC.